The 8 T cell receptor beta chains below all came from one sample that was sequenced in a study of cytomegalovirus exposure and HLA in healthy donors. With 60 Vbeta and 13 Jbeta primers, the PCR was carried out. Here immunoSEQ multiplex PCR was the method, and the copy in TCRdb shows in-frame clones only, minus some. This sample has 150,000 or so clones, with about 68% found just once. The sample consisted of PBMCs. Receptors were obtained from a young man in good health and CMV-seronegative.

The chain is built from TRBV5-6 and TRBJ2-6; D unclear. Trimming cost V 2 bases and J 0 bases, with 9 bases left between them. Germline-derived CDR1 and CDR2 are SGHDT and YYEEEE. The CDR3 runs to 16 residues. CDR3 DNA: TGTGCCAGCAGCTTTGTCGTAGTCTCTGGGGCCAACGTCCTGACTTTC. Translation gives CASSFVVVSGANVLTF.

This chain connects TRBV7-2 to TRBJ2-5; TRBD1 is a possible D gene (6 bases). The V and J ends lost 1 base and 4 bases respectively, with 10 bases between them. CDR1 and CDR2 (germline): SGHTA, FQGNSA. This CDR3 spans 14 amino acids. This chain's CDR3 is CASSLDAGAETQYF. The CDR3 DNA reads as TGTGCCAGCAGCTTAGATGCAGGGGCAGAGACCCAGTACTTC.

This chain connects TRBV6-4 to TRBJ1-1, with TRBD1 identical over 8 bases. V shed 0 bases and J 4 bases; nucleotides not matched to a gene: 13. This CDR3 is 18 amino acids long. Germline CDR1 MRHNA, CDR2 SNTAGT. CDR3 sequence reads: CASSDSRDRSLRCTEAFF. DNA of the CDR3: TGTGCCAGCAGTGACTCTCGGGACAGGTCCCTTCGTTGCACTGAAGCTTTCTTT.

This clone was counted between two and nine times. V usage is TRBV7-9 and J usage is TRBJ2-5; D remains unclear. Judging by the DNA end, TRBJ2-7 fits better; the J call may be wrong. The CDR3 spans 14 residues. CDR1 and CDR2 from the germline V gene are SEHNR and FQNEAQ (reference sequence). The DNA of the CDR3 is TGTGCCAGCAGCCTCAGTAGACTGAGCTACGAGCAGTACTTC. Translating it yields CASSLSRLSYEQYF.

The V and J genes are TRBV6-1 and TRBJ2-7; 10 bases line up with TRBD2. The V segment lost 4 bases and the J segment 6 bases; nucleotides outside the gene matches: 3. The CDR3 consists of 13 residues. Germline values: CDR1 MNHNS, CDR2 SASEGT. This CDR3 is CASSASGGAEQYF. CDR3 bases: TGTGCCAGCAGTGCCAGCGGGGGGGCCGAGCAGTACTTC.

CDR3 nucleotides: TGTGCCTGGAGTGTTGGCAGGTTCAATCAGCCCCAGCATTTT. This gives the protein CAWSVGRFNQPQHF. This chain connects TRBV30 to TRBJ1-5; D call uncertain. Germline V gene data show CDR1 as GTSNPN and CDR2 as SVGIG (reference sequence). The CDR3 runs 14 residues. Trimming cost V 0 bases and J 3 bases, with 9 bases left between them.

V gene TRBV30 combines with J gene TRBJ1-5; 11 bases are shared with TRBD1. Germline CDR1 and CDR2: GTSNPN and SVGIG (reference sequence). This CDR3 has 15 amino acids. V gave up 2 bases and J gave up 6 bases; unmatched junction bases: 6. CDR3 sequence: CAWSTGTGGTQPQHF. For the CDR3, the DNA is TGTGCCTGGAGTACCGGGACAGGGGGTACTCAGCCCCAGCATTTT. Full variable domain (remainder filled in from reference TRBV30 and TRBJ1-5): SQTIHQWPATLVQPVGSPLSLECTVEGTSNPNLYWYRQAAGRGLQLLFYSVGIGQISSEVPQNLSASRPQDRQFILSSKKLLLSDSGFYLCAWSTGTGGTQPQHFGDGTRLSIL.

This clone was detected only a few times. The chain carries TRBV5-1 and TRBJ2-7, with 12 bases identical to TRBD2. Germline CDR1 and CDR2: SGHRS and YFSETQ. The CDR3 consists of 15 residues. V lost 2 bases to trimming and J lost 1 base; unmatched junction nucleotides: 1. The CDR3 loop reads CASSLLAGGSYEQYF. The CDR3 DNA sequence: TGCGCCAGCAGCTTACTAGCGGGGGGATCCTACGAGCAGTACTTC.